Following are 3 T cell receptor beta chains from one sample sequenced in a study of Ad26.COV2.S vaccination and SARS-CoV-2 variants. Treatment: around 19 received Ad26.COV2.S at low or high dose, single or two shots; 5 received placebo; per-sample allocation not given. Sampling took place 63 days after the first vaccine or placebo injection. The repertoire was sequenced with immunoSEQ multiplex PCR; TCRdb's copy has only in-frame clones and lacks some. The sample includes around 340,000 clones, 75% to 90% of them seen just once. This specimen was peripheral blood, taken in a trial of Ad26.COV2.S vaccine versus placebo. These receptors were taken from a person between 18 and 59 years old who received the Ad26.COV2.S COVID-19 vaccine or a placebo.

The J gene is TRBJ1-6, the V gene TRBV7-8, with unresolved D. Looked up from germline, CDR1 is SGHVS and CDR2 is FQNEAQ. With 5 bases removed from V and 7 bases from J, the gap between germline ends came to 15 bases. The CDR3 extends over 15 amino acids. The CDR3 DNA is TGTGCCAGCAGCCGGACCCTTACTGAAAATTCACCCCTCCACTTT. Encoded protein: CASSRTLTENSPLHF. The complete variable domain, with remaining parts taken from reference TRBV7-8 and TRBJ1-6, reads GAGVSQSPRYKVAKRGQDVALRCDPISGHVSLFWYQQALGQGPEFLTYFQNEAQLDKSGLPSDRFFAERPEGSVSTLKIQRTQQEDSAVYLCASSRTLTENSPLHFGNGTRLTVT.

The chain joins TRBV29-1 to TRBJ2-7; 7 bases line up with TRBD1. There are 14 residues in the CDR3. V dropped 6 bases and J dropped 0; count of bases not matched to a gene: 8. Germline-derived CDR1 and CDR2 are SQVTM and ANQGSEA. As DNA, the CDR3 is TGCAGCGTAACAGGGGTTTGGGGCTCCTACGAGCAGTACTTC. Its protein product is CSVTGVWGSYEQYF.

The J gene is TRBJ2-2, the V gene TRBV21-1. TRBV21-1 is annotated as a pseudogene. The CDR3 is 14 amino acids. This chain's CDR3 is CASSHGPPPGELFF. CDR3 DNA sequence: TGTGCCAGCAGCCACGGGCCCCCGCCCGGGGAGCTGTTTTTT.